The clone carrying this TCR beta chain was counted a few times. Its specificity is unknown. The sample is drawn from a study of response to subunit inactivated influenza vaccine. Study-wide findings and caveats: A suggestion made by the authors is that each seasonal influenza vaccination recruits few new T cells.

TCRdb re-analysed the RT-PCR reads in MiXCR, keeping a single row per CDR3 protein. The sample holds approximately 700,000 distinct CDR3 sequences, 15% to 19% seen once. Losses at the gene ends were 6 bases for V and 6 bases for J; bases not matched to a gene: 13. Germline lookup yields CDR1 SGHKS and CDR2 YYEKEE (reference sequence). The CDR3 loop spans 15 amino acids. The source material was PBMCs from blood, sampled roughly 12 days after vaccination. The chain recombines TRBV5-5 with TRBJ2-7; 9 positions match TRBD1. This TCR was recovered from a man over 45 who received an inactivated influenza vaccine. CDR3 nucleotide sequence: TGTGCCAGCACTCTGAGGACAGGGGCCTCCGCCGAGCAGTACTTC. This translates into CASTLRTGASAEQYF.